There are a few counts of the clone carrying this T cell receptor beta chain. Its cognate antigen is unknown. The CDR3 is 16 amino acids. J lost 8 bases, V lost 3 bases, and 9 bases had no gene match. The data originate from a study of T cell repertoires in cytomegalovirus infection. A single record per CDR3 protein comes from TCRdb applying MiXCR to the reads. The table includes approximately 990,000 distinct CDR3 sequences, approximately 32% detected once. The TCR sequence derives from a human donor in good health (CMV status not recorded). Some clones in this sample may be carry-over from other donors' samples. The chain has TRBV12-3 or TRBV12-4 and TRBJ1-6; 8 bases are a match to TRBD1. The specimen was cultured CD8+ T cells from PBMCs, collected from culture after CMV antigen stimulation. The CDR3 DNA follows: TGTGCCAGCAGTTTGGCTCGGCAGGGGGCTCATTCACCCCTCCACTTT. Translation: CASSLARQGAHSPLHF.